This TCR beta chain was sequenced in a study of human T cells and chemical hapten exposure. This clonotype has a handful of counts. Antigen unknown. The CDR3 is 15 amino acids. V shed 0 bases, J shed 2 bases, and the junction held 5 bases outside the gene matches. Per germline, CDR1 DFQATT and CDR2 SNEGSKA (reference sequence). Individual cDNA molecules (in the library) carried attached unique molecular identifiers. One entry per CDR3 protein results from TCRdb running MiXCR on the RACE reads. The sample has some 250,000 distinct CDR3 sequences, roughly 7.4% seen once. General observations from the study: The number of TCRs over 1 in 1000 frequency stayed unchanged after DPC.

Time point given: pre-sensitization, week 0. The treatment: therapeutic diphenylcyclopropenone sensitization with weekly scalp DPC. Participating donors were patients with alopecia, aged 18 to 70 years, considered appropriate candidates for DPC. The source material was whole blood, sampled in connection with sensitization to the hapten diphenylcyclopropenone (DPC). The source of this sequence is a man between 18 and 35 years old with alopecia areata. Some clones in this sample may be carry-over from other donors' samples. The J gene is TRBJ2-5, the V gene TRBV20-1; 8 bases line up with TRBD2. The CDR3 region is CSARDPAGEQETQYF. CDR3 DNA: TGCAGTGCTAGAGACCCAGCGGGGGAACAAGAGACCCAGTACTTC.